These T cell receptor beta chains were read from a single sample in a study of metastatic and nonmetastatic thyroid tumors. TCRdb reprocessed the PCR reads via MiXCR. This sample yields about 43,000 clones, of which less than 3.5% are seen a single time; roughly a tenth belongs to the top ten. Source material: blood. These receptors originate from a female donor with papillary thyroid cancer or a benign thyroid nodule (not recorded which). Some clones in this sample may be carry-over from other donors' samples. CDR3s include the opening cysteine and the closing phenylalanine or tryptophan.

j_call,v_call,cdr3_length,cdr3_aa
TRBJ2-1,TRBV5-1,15,CASSLVLSGNNEQFF
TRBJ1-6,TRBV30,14,CAWGTGGRNSPLHF
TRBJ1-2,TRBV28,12,CASSPHQRGYTF
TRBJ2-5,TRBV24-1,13,CATSDGSRETQYF
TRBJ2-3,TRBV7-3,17,CASSLGGGPPSTDTQYF
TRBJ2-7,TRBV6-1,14,CASSRNRYRYEQYF
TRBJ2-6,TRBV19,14,CASRPGSGANVLTF
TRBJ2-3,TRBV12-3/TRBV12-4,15,CASSAGTREGNTQYF
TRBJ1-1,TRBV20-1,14,CSAASAGMSTEAFF
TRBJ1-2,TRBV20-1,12,CSASLRADGYTF
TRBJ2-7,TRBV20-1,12,CSATDRAYEQYF
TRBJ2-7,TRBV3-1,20,CASSQKSGPLAGSRFYEQYF
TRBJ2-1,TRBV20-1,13,CSATTSFYNEQFF
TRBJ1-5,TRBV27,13,CASSFARNQPQHF
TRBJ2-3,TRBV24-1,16,CATSVSGTIDTDTQYF
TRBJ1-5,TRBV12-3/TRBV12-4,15,CASSRHPYSNQPQHF
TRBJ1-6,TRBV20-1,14,CSATTGQWDSPLHF
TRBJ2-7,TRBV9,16,CASSVAPSNPPYEQYF
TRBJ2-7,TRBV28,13,CASSLSGRIEQYF
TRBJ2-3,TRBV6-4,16,CASNLSRGTSTDTQYF
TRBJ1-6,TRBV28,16,CASRLPQGSGSTPLHF
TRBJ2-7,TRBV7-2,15,CASSSYDRASYEQYF
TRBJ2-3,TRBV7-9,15,CASSLAQGAGGTQYF
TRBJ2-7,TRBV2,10,CASRVTFQYF
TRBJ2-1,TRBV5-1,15,CASSLVVGNGDEQFF
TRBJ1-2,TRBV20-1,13,CSARKDHNYGYTF
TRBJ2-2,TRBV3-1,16,CASSQGAGTSSGELFF
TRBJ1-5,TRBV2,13,CASRGRDNQPQHF
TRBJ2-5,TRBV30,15,CAWSFGQGVQETQYF
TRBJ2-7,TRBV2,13,CASSESGSYEQYF
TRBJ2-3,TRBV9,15,CASSVRDGYTDTQYF
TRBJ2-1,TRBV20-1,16,CSASRPGLSSYNEQFF
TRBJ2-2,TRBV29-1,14,CSADAGLNTGELFF
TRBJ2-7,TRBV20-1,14,CSARASGTGGGQYF
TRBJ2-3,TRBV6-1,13,CASRQTGTDTQYF
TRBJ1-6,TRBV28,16,CASSQMGGGYNSPLHF
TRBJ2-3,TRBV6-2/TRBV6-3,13,CASSYFSTDTQYF
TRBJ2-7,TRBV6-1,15,CASSRQGNTGNEQYF
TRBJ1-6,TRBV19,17,CASSPGGVITYNSPLHF
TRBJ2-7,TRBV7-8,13,CATWGTSIDEQYF
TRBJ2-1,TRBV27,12,CASSFFGGEQFF
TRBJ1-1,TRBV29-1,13,CSGRGQRDTEAFF
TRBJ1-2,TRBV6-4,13,CASSLDRGDGYTF
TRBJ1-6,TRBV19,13,CASSIEVNSPLHF
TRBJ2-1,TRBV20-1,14,CSARTGGGYNEQFF
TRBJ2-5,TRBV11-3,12,CASSLSSETQYF
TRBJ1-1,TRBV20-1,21,CSARGLAGYEQYFGPGTEAFF
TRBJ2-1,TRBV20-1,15,CSAGAPASGRNEQFF
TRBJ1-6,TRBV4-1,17,CASSPGTVTPHNSPLHF
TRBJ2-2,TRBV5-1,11,CASSLSGELVF
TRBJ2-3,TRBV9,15,CASSPAVTSTDTQYF
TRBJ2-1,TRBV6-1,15,CASSDGGGSYNEQFF
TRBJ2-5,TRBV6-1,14,CASSYGGQQETQYF
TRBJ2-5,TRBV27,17,CASSFSFPTSGDETQYF
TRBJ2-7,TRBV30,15,CAWSGSGGRVDEQYF
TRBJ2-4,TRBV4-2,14,CASSQEPGQDIQYF
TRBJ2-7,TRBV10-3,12,CAISSQGGGQYF
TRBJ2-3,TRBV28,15,CASSQGAGVPDTQYF
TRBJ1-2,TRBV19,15,CASSASNDRPYGYTF